This T cell receptor (beta chain) was sequenced for a study of blood T cell repertoires in COVID-19. Overall study context: COVID-19 samples from acute and convalescent phases originated in the United States, Italy and Spain. Nucleic acid was either cDNA or gDNA, and it came from T cells, B-cell-depleted T cells, or PBMCs.

The table came from immunoSEQ multiplex PCR; TCRdb's copy has only in-frame clones and leaves some out. The table has some 260,000 clones, approximately 79% seen once. Recruitment covered roughly 22 US areas and drew participants whose ages spanned roughly 18 to 89 years. Membership in each cohort depended on participant-reported clinical history. This CDR3 is built from 15 residues. V lost 4 bases and J lost 3, with 14 bases in between. CDR1 is SGHNT, CDR2 YYREEE, per germline (reference sequence). The origin of this receptor is a man in his thirties or forties with acute COVID-19. The chain has TRBV5-4 and TRBJ2-1; D is unresolved. Material: PBMCs or T cells enriched from blood (not recorded which). CDR3 residues: CASSLSIEYYNEQFF. CDR3 in DNA: TGTGCCAGCAGCCTTTCTATCGAATACTACAATGAGCAGTTCTTC.